The 27 T cell receptor beta chains below were found in one sample sequenced in a study of PD-1 blockade in mismatch repair-deficient tumors. This table comes from immunoSEQ multiplex PCR, and its TCRdb copy is limited to in-frame clones, with some not included. The repertoire holds under 95,000 clones, with around 85% as singletons. The sample here was peripheral blood, taken 12 weeks after starting pembrolizumab. These receptor sequences come from an adult with mismatch repair-deficient cancer.

This clone was recorded a few times. The rearrangement uses TRBV10-3 and TRBJ2-1; unclear D gene. CDR3 length: 11 residues. With 6 bases removed from V and 4 bases from J, the gap between germline ends came to 4 bases. Looked up from germline, CDR1 is ENHRY and CDR2 is SYGVKD. The CDR3 DNA reads TGTGCCATCAGGGCATACAATGAGCAGTTCTTC. This gives the protein CAIRAYNEQFF.

The chain carries TRBV5-4 and TRBJ2-1; 9 bases are a match to TRBD2. This CDR3 is built from 16 residues. Germline V gene sequence: CDR1 SGHNT, CDR2 YYREEE (reference sequence). The V segment lost 2 bases and the J segment 4 bases; nucleotides outside the gene matches: 7. The CDR3 loop is CASSFQAGGGYNEQFF. CDR3 nucleotides: TGTGCCAGCAGCTTTCAAGCGGGAGGAGGGTACAATGAGCAGTTCTTC. The whole variable domain, filled in from reference TRBV5-4 and TRBJ2-1, reads ETGVTQSPTHLIKTRGQQVTLRCSSQSGHNTVSWYQQALGQGPQFIFQYYREEENGRGNFPPRFSGLQFPNYSSELNVNALELDDSALYLCASSFQAGGGYNEQFFGPGTRLTVL.

The chain combines TRBV28 with TRBJ1-2, with D maybe TRBD1 (5 bases). The CDR3 is made up of 14 amino acids. From germline, CDR1 is MDHEN and CDR2 SYDVKM. The V gene lost 6 bases and the J gene lost 4 bases, with 15 bases spanning the gap. This CDR3 reads CASSSGLISYGYTF. As DNA, the CDR3 is TGTGCCAGCAGCTCGGGACTGATATCCTATGGCTACACCTTC.

The chain carries TRBV6-5 and TRBJ1-1; 7 nucleotides align to TRBD1. Germline assignment: CDR1 MNHEY and CDR2 SVGAGI. This CDR3 is built from 14 residues. Trimming at V came to 6 bases and at J to 1 base, leaving 5 bases not matched to a gene. CDR3 DNA: TGTGCCAGCAGCAGTTACAGGGGGAACACTGAAGCTTTCTTT. As protein: CASSSYRGNTEAFF.

The gene calls are TRBV10-2 and TRBJ1-2; D remains unclear. This CDR3 comprises 13 residues. V lost 2 bases, J lost 1 base, and 5 bases lay in between. Germline V lookup: CDR1 WSHSY, CDR2 SAAADI. CDR3 DNA sequence: TGCGCCAGCAGTGAGACAGTTAACTATGGCTACACCTTC. It specifies CASSETVNYGYTF.

CDR3 DNA sequence: TGTGCCAGCAGCTACTCAGCAGGGGCAGATTATGGCTACACCTTC. Translation gives CASSYSAGADYGYTF. The chain joins TRBV7-2 to TRBJ1-2; a possible D gene is TRBD1 (6 bases). Looked up from germline, CDR1 is SGHTA and CDR2 is FQGNSA. This CDR3 is built from 15 residues. The ends were cut back, 4 bases at V and 5 bases at J, with 17 bases in the middle.

V gene TRBV7-9 combines with J gene TRBJ2-5, with D perhaps matching TRBD1 or TRBD2 (5 bases each). The V gene's germline CDR1 is SEHNR and CDR2 FQNEAQ (reference sequence). CDR3 length: 14 residues. V lost 1 base and J 4 bases, leaving 10 bases between the germline ends. CDR3 amino acids: CASSLGGGGETQYF. CDR3 coding DNA: TGTGCCAGCAGCTTAGGGGGCGGAGGAGAGACCCAGTACTTC.

This sequence joins TRBV5-1 and TRBJ1-2; 8 nucleotides line up with TRBD1. Germline trimming cut 3 bases from V and 4 bases from J; bases unmatched to any gene: 8. The CDR3 contains 15 residues. The germline V gene encodes CDR1 SGHRS and CDR2 YFSETQ. CDR3 protein: CASSSGQGNIYGYTF. The CDR3 nucleotides are TGCGCCAGCAGCTCTGGACAGGGAAACATCTATGGCTACACCTTC.

This clone has just a few counts. The rearrangement links TRBV13 to TRBJ1-3; no firm D call. The CDR3 is 16 amino acids. The germline V gene encodes CDR1 PRHDT and CDR2 FYEKMQ (reference sequence). The ends were cut back, 4 bases at V and 0 bases at J, with 13 bases in the middle. CDR3 protein: CASSSRTVSSGNTIYF. Here the CDR3 DNA reads TGTGCCAGCAGCTCCCGGACGGTGAGCTCTGGAAACACCATATATTTT.

The chain links TRBV6-1 to TRBJ2-2; unclear D gene. V shed 5 bases and J shed 3 bases, with 13 bases lying between them. The CDR3 loop spans 15 amino acids. CDR1 and CDR2 (germline): MNHNS, SASEGT. The CDR3 bases are TGTGCCAGCAGTAGAAGAACCTGGGACACCGGGGAGCTGTTTTTT. Protein: CASSRRTWDTGELFF.

The V gene is TRBV27, the J gene TRBJ1-4; the D is unclear. Germline V gene data show CDR1 as MNHEY and CDR2 as SMNVEV (reference sequence). The CDR3 runs 16 residues. V lost 4 bases and J lost 0, with 12 bases in between. Here the CDR3 DNA reads TGTGCCAGCAGTTCAGGATTTACCGCAACTAATGAAAAACTGTTTTTT. Protein: CASSSGFTATNEKLFF.

The V gene is TRBV6-5, the J gene TRBJ2-7, with 12 bases matching TRBD2. V dropped 7 bases and J dropped 2; count of bases not matched to a gene: 6. The CDR3 loop spans 15 amino acids. Germline CDR1 and CDR2: MNHEY and SVGAGI. CDR3 protein: CASTRLAGATYEQYF. The CDR3 coding sequence is TGTGCCAGCACTCGACTAGCGGGAGCTACCTACGAGCAGTACTTC.

V usage is TRBV11-3 and J usage is TRBJ2-5, with 12 nucleotides matching TRBD2. CDR1 and CDR2 (germline): SGHNT, YENEEA. With V trimmed by 6 bases and J by 4 bases, 6 bases remained unmatched. The CDR3 runs to 15 residues. CDR3 protein: CASRTSGRDRETQYF. For the CDR3, the DNA is TGTGCCAGCAGGACTAGCGGGAGAGATCGAGAGACCCAGTACTTC.

The chain is built from TRBV6-5 and TRBJ2-7; D tentatively reads TRBD1 or TRBD2 (5 bases each). The CDR3 spans 14 residues. From germline, CDR1 is MNHEY and CDR2 SVGAGI. V lost 7 bases, J lost 1 base, and 14 bases lay in between. In DNA form, the CDR3 reads TGTGCCAGCATACGGGACGGGAATTCCTACGAGCAGTACTTC. Translating gives CASIRDGNSYEQYF.

The gene calls are TRBV7-2 and TRBJ2-7; possible D gene TRBD1, 6 bases. CDR1 and CDR2 from the germline V gene are SGHTA and FQGNSA. This CDR3 is built from 16 residues. V was clipped by 3 bases and J by 4 bases, with 19 bases between them. The CDR3 DNA sequence: TGTGCCAGCAGCTTGGGACCCGGACAGCCAAGTTACGAGCAGTACTTC. Its protein product is CASSLGPGQPSYEQYF.

CDR3 sequence: CASSLTHRDTEAFF. The CDR3 DNA reads TGTGCCAGCAGTTTAACCCACAGGGACACTGAAGCTTTCTTT. The chain joins TRBV27 to TRBJ1-1, with D maybe TRBD1 (6 bases). The V gene lost 2 bases and the J gene lost 3 bases, with 10 bases spanning the gap. The CDR3 consists of 14 residues. CDR1 is MNHEY, CDR2 SMNVEV, per germline (reference sequence).

V and J are TRBV5-1 and TRBJ1-3; D call uncertain. Germline CDR1 SGHRS, CDR2 YFSETQ. Trimming shortened V by 0 bases and J by 0 bases, and 4 bases separated the two germline ends. The CDR3 covers 14 residues. The CDR3 sequence: CASSLGDSGNTIYF. The CDR3 region has the DNA TGCGCCAGCAGCTTGGGAGACTCTGGAAACACCATATATTTT.

The CDR3 DNA sequence: TGTGCCAGCGGGAAGACAGCCAACACTGAAGCTTTCTTT. Its protein product is CASGKTANTEAFF. The V call is TRBV7-6, the J call TRBJ1-1, with D tentatively TRBD1 (5 bases). Trimming cost V 8 bases and J 2 bases, with 12 bases left between them. The CDR3 has 13 residues. Per the germline V gene, CDR1 is SGHVS and CDR2 is FNYEAQ.

CDR3 residues: CAWSEVYGYTF. DNA of the CDR3: TGTGCCTGGAGTGAAGTCTATGGCTACACCTTC. This chain connects TRBV30 to TRBJ1-2; D is uncertain. Trimming removed 1 base at V and 4 bases at J, with 4 bases between. CDR1 is GTSNPN, CDR2 SVGIG, per germline (reference sequence). CDR3 size: 11 residues.

The chain is built from TRBV14 and TRBJ2-3, with D unclear. The CDR3 is made up of 15 amino acids. V lost 3 bases to trimming and J lost 4 bases, with 14 bases between them. Per germline, CDR1 SGHDN and CDR2 FVKESK. In DNA form, the CDR3 reads TGTGCCAGCAGCCACCGTTTCCTAGGTCCAGATACGCAGTATTTT. Its protein is CASSHRFLGPDTQYF.

The chain is built from TRBV10-3 and TRBJ2-3; 7 bases are a match to TRBD2. CDR1 and CDR2 from the germline V gene are ENHRY and SYGVKD. This CDR3 region has 14 residues. V shed 10 bases and J 4 bases; nucleotides not matched to a gene: 11. CDR3 sequence: CATWTGEGSDTQYF. CDR3 nucleotide sequence: TGTGCCACCTGGACGGGGGAGGGGTCAGATACGCAGTATTTT.

The CDR3 is CARWDRAPSEAFF. CDR3 nucleotides: TGTGCCCGCTGGGACAGGGCACCTTCGGAAGCTTTCTTT. The rearrangement links TRBV2 to TRBJ1-1; 9 bases fit TRBD1. With V trimmed by 11 bases and J by 8 bases, 12 bases remained unmatched. This CDR3 is built from 13 residues. The germline CDR1 and CDR2 sequences are SNHLY and FYNNEI.

The chain combines TRBV5-8 with TRBJ2-7; D remains unclear. V dropped 1 base and J dropped 0 bases, with 8 bases sitting between them. CDR1 is SGHTS, CDR2 YDEGEE, per germline. This CDR3 is 14 amino acids long. CDR3 bases: TGTGCCAGCAGCTTGCAACTCAGCTCCTACGAGCAGTACTTC. Translated, it gives CASSLQLSSYEQYF.

The table lists this clone with a few counts. The V gene is TRBV2, the J gene TRBJ1-2; a possible D gene is TRBD1 (6 bases). The CDR3 is 11 residues long. Per germline, CDR1 SNHLY and CDR2 FYNNEI. V lost 8 bases, J lost 5 bases, and 9 bases lay in between. This chain's CDR3 is CASGTGYGYTF. In nucleotides, the CDR3 is TGTGCCAGCGGCACAGGGTATGGCTACACCTTC.

This clone has a single count. V gene TRBV6-5 combines with J gene TRBJ1-2; tentative D call: TRBD1 (5 bases). This CDR3 region has 14 residues. Germline-derived CDR1 and CDR2 are MNHEY and SVGAGI. With 3 bases removed from V and 8 bases from J, the gap between germline ends came to 16 bases. CDR3 residues: CASSYGRGVEGYTF. The CDR3 nucleotides are TGTGCCAGCAGTTATGGTAGGGGAGTAGAAGGCTACACCTTC.

J is TRBJ2-7 and V is TRBV4-1, with a tentative D call TRBD2 (5 bases). Trimming removed 1 base from V and 0 bases from J, with 7 bases in between. This CDR3 region has 14 residues. From germline, CDR1 is MGHRA and CDR2 YSYEKL. CDR3 amino acids: CASSQAGNSYEQYF. CDR3 in DNA: TGCGCCAGCAGCCAAGCCGGGAACTCCTACGAGCAGTACTTC.

V is TRBV2 and J is TRBJ1-1; perhaps TRBD1 as D (5 bases). Germline V gene sequence: CDR1 SNHLY, CDR2 FYNNEI. The CDR3 is 13 residues long. V lost 10 bases to trimming and J lost 4 bases, with 16 bases between them. The DNA of the CDR3 is TGTGCCACCACCGGGGAGGGGTTCACTGAAGCTTTCTTT. Its protein is CATTGEGFTEAFF.